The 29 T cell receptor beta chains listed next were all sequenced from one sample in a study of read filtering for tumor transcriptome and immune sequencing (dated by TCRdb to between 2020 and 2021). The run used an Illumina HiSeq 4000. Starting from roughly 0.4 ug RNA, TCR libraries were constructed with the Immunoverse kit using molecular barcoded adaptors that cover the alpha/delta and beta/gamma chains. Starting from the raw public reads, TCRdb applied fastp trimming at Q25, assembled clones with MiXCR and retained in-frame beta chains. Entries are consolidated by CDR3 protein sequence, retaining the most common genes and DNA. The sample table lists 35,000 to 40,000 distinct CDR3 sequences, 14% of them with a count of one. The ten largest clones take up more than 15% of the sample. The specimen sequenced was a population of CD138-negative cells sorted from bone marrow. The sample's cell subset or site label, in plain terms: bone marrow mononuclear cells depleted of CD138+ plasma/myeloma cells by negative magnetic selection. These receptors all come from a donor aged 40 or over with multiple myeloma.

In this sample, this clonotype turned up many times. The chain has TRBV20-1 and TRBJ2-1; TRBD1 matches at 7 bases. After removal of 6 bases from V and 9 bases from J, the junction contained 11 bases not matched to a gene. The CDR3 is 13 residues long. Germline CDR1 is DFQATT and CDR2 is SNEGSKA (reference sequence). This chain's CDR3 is CSARERGRSEQFF. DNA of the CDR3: TGCAGTGCCCGAGAGAGGGGGCGGAGTGAGCAGTTCTTC.

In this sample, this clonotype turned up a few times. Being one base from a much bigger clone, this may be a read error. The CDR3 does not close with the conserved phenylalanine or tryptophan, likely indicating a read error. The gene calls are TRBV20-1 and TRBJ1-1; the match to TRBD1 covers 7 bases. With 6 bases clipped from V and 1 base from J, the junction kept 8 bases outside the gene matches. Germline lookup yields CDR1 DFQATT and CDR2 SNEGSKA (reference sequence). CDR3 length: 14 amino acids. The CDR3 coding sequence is TGCAGTGCACAACGGGGACAGAAGAACACTGAAGCTTTCTCT. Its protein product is CSAQRGQKNTEAFS.

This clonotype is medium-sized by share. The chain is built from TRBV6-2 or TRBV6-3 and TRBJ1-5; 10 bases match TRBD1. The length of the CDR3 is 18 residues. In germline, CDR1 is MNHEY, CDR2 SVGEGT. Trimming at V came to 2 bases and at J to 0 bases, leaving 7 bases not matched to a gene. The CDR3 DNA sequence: TGTGCCAGCAGTTACCAACCTGGGACAGGGGTTAGCAATCAGCCCCAGCATTTT. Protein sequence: CASSYQPGTGVSNQPQHF.

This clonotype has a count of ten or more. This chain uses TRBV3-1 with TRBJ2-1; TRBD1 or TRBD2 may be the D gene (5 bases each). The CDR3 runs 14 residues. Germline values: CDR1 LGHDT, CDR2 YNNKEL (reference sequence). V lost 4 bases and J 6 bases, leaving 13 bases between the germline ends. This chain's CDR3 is CASSRGWASNEQFF. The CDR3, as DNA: TGTGCCAGCAGCCGGGGGTGGGCTTCCAATGAGCAGTTCTTC.

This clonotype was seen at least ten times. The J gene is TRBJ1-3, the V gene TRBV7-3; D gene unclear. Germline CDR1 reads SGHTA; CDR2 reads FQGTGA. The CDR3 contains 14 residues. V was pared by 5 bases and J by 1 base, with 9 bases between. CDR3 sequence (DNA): TGTGCCAGCAGCCTGGACGGGTCTGGAAACACCATATATTTT. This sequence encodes CASSLDGSGNTIYF.

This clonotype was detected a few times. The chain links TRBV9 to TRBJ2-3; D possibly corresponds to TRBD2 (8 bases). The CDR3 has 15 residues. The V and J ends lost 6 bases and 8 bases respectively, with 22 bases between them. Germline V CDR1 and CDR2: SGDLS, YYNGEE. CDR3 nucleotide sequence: TGTGCCAGCACCAAGGGGGCTAGCGGGCCGATTACGCAGTATTTT. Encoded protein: CASTKGASGPITQYF.

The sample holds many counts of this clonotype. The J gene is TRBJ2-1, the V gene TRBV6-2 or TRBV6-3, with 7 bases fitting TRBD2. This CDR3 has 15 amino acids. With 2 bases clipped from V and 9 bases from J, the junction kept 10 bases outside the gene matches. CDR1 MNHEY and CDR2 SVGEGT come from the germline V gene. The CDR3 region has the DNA TGTGCCAGCAGTTACAAACGAGGACTAGGAGCTGAGCAGTTCTTC. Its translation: CASSYKRGLGAEQFF.

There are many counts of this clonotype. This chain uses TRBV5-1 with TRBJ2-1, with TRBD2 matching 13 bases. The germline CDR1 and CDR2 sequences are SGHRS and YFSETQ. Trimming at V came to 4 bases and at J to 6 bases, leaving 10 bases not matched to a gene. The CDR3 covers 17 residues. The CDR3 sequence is CASSPWTSGGLVNEQFF. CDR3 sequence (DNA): TGCGCCAGCAGCCCCTGGACTAGCGGGGGCCTCGTCAATGAGCAGTTCTTC. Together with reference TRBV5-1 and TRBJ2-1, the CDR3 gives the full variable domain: KAGVTQTPRYLIKTRGQQVTLSCSPISGHRSVSWYQQTPGQGLQFLFEYFSETQRNKGNFPGRFSGRQFSNSRSEMNVSTLELGDSALYLCASSPWTSGGLVNEQFFGPGTRLTVL.

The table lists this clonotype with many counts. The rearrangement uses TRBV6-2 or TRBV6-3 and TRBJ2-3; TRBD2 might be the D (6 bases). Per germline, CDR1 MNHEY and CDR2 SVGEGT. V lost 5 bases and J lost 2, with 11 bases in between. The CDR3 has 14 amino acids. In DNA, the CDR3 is TGTGCCAGCAGTCGGGGACTTAACACAGATACGCAGTATTTT. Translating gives CASSRGLNTDTQYF.

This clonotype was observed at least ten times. The CDR3 region has the DNA TGCGCCAGCAGCCAGGGGCTTGCCACCCAAAGGGATACGCAGTATTTT. As protein: CASSQGLATQRDTQYF. The chain is built from TRBV5-1 and TRBJ2-3; D perhaps matches TRBD1 (6 bases). The CDR3 covers 16 residues. From germline, CDR1 is SGHRS and CDR2 YFSETQ. V lost 4 bases and J lost 6, with 21 bases in between.

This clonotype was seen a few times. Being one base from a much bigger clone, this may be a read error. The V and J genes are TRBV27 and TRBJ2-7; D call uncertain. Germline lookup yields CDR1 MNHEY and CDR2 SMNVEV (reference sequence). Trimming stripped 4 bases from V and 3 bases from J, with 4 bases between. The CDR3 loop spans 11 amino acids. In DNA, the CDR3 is TGTGCCAGCAGTTCCCTCTACGAGCAGTACTTC. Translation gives CASSSLYEQYF.

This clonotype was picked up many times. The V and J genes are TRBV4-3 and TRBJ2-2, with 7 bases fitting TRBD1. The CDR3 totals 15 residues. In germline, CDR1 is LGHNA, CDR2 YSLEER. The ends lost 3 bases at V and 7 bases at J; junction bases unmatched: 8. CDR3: CASSHLYQGVGELFF. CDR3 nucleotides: TGCGCCAGCAGCCATCTATACCAGGGGGTCGGGGAGCTGTTTTTT.

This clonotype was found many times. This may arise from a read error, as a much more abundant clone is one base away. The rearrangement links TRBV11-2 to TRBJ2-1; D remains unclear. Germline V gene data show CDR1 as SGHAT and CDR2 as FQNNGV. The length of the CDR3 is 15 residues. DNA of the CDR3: TGTGCCTGCAGCTTAATACTTTCCCGGTACAATGAGCAGTTCTTC. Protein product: CACSLILSRYNEQFF.

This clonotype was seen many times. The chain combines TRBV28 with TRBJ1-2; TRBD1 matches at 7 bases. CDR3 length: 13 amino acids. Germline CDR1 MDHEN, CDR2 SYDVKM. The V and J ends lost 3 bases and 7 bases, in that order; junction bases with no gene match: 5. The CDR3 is CASSFWGTVGYTF. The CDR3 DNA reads TGTGCCAGCAGTTTCTGGGGGACAGTTGGCTACACCTTC.

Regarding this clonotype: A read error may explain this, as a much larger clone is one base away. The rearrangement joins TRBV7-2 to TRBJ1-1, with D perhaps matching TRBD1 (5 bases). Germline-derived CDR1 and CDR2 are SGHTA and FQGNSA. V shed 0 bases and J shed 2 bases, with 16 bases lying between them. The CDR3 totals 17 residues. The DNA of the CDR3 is TGTGCCAGCAGCTTAGCTCCCTTGGGACTCCTCAACACTGAAGCTTTCTTT. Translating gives CASSLAPLGLLNTEAFF.

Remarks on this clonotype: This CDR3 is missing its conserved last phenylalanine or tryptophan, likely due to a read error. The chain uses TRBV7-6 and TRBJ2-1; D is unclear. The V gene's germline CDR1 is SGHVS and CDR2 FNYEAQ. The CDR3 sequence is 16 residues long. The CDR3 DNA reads TGTGCCAGCGGCTTAGAAGGTGACATTACCTACAATGAGCAGTTCGTC. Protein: CASGLEGDITYNEQFV.

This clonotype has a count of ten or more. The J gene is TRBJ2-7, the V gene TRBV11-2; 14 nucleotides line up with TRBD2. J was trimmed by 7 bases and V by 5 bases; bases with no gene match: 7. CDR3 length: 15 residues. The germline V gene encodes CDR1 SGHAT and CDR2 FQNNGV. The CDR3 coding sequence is TGTGCCAGCAGCCACCCCGGGACTAGCGGGGGTGAGCAGTACTTC. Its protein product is CASSHPGTSGGEQYF.

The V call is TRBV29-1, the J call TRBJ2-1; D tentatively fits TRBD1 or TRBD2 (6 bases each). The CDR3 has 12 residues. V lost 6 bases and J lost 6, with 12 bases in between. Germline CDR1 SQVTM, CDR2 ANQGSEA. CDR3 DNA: TGCAGCGTGCGAGGGGGGTCCAATGAGCAGTTCTTC. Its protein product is CSVRGGSNEQFF.

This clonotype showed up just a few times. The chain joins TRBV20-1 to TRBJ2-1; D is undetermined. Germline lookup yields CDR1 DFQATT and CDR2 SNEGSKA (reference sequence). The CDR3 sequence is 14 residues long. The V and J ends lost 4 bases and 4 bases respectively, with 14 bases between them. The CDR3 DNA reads TGCAGTGCTATGTCACCTACCTTTTACAATGAGCAGTTCTTC. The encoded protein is CSAMSPTFYNEQFF.

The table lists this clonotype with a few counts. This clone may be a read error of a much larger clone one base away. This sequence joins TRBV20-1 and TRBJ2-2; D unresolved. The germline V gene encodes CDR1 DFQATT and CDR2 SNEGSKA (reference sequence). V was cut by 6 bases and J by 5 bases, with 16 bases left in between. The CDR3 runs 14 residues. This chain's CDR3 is CSATGKTETGELFF. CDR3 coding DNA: TGCAGTGCGACGGGTAAAACAGAGACCGGGGAGCTGTTTTTT.

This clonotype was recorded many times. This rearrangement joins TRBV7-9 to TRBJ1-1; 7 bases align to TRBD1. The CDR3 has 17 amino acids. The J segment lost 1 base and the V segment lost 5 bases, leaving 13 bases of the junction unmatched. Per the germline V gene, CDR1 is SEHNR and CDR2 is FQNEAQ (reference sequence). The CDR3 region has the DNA TGTGCCAGCAGCCCTCGGGACAGCTTATTGGGGAACACTGAAGCTTTCTTT. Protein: CASSPRDSLLGNTEAFF.

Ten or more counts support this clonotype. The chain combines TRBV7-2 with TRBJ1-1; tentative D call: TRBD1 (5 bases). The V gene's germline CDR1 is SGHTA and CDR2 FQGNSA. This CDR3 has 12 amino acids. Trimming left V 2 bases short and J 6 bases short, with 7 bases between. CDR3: CASSLQGSEAFF. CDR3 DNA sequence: TGTGCCAGCAGCTTACAGGGTTCTGAAGCTTTCTTT. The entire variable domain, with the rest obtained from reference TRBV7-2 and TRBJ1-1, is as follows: GAGVSQSPSNKVTEKGKDVELRCDPISGHTALYWYRQSLGQGLEFLIYFQGNSAPDKSGLPSDRFSAERTGGSVSTLTIQRTQQEDSAVYLCASSLQGSEAFFGQGTRLTVV.

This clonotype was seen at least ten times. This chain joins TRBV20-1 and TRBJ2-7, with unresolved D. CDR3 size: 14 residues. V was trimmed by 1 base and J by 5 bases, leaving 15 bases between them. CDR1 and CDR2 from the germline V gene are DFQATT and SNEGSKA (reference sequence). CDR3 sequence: CSARVLVAGHEQYF. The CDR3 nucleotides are TGCAGTGCTAGAGTACTCGTAGCTGGCCACGAGCAGTACTTC.

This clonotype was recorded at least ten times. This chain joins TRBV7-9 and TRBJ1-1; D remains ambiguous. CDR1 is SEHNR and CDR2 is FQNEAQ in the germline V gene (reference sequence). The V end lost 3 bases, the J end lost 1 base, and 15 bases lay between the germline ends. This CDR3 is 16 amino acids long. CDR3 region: CASSFSTKPRNTEAFF. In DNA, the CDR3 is TGTGCCAGCAGCTTTTCTACTAAACCAAGGAACACTGAAGCTTTCTTT.

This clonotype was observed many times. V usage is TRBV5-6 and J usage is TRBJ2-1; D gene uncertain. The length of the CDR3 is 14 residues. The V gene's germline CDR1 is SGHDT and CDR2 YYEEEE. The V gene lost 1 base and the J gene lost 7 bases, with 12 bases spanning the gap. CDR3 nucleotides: TGTGCCAGCAGCTTGAGCGTCGCGTGGAATGAGCAGTTCTTC. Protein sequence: CASSLSVAWNEQFF.

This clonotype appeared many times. The CDR3, as DNA: TGCAGCGTGCGAGTAGCGGGGTCCTACAATGAGCAGTTCTTC. This translates into CSVRVAGSYNEQFF. This rearrangement joins TRBV29-1 to TRBJ2-1; TRBD2 matches 8 bases. Germline V gene sequence: CDR1 SQVTM, CDR2 ANQGSEA. This CDR3 is built from 14 residues. Trimming at V came to 6 bases and at J to 1 base, leaving 5 bases not matched to a gene.

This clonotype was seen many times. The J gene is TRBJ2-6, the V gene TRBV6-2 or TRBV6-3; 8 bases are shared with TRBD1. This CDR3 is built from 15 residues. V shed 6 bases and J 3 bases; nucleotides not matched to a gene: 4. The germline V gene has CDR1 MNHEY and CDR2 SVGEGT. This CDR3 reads CASSGQGGGANVLTF. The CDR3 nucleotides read TGTGCCAGCAGCGGACAGGGCGGTGGGGCCAACGTCCTGACTTTC.

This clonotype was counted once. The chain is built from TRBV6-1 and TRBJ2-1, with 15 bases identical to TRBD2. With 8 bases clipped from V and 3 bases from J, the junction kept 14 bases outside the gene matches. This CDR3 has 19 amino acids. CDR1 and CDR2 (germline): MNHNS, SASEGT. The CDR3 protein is CASRVGGLAGGRNYNEQFF. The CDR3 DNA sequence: TGTGCCAGCCGGGTTGGGGGACTAGCGGGAGGCCGGAACTACAATGAGCAGTTCTTC.

CDR3: CASSPGQVNLWFF. As DNA, the CDR3 is TGCGCCAGCAGTCCTGGACAGGTGAACCTCTGGTTCTTC. The chain has TRBV5-1 and TRBJ2-1, with 7 bases lining up with TRBD1. The CDR3 is 13 residues long. With 5 bases clipped from V and 15 bases from J, the junction kept 14 bases outside the gene matches. Germline V lookup: CDR1 SGHRS, CDR2 YFSETQ.